The 15 T cell receptor beta chains presented below share a single source sample, sequenced in a study of regulatory T cells in long-lasting Graves disease. Combining iRepertoire HTBI primers with Arm-PCR of CDR3 regions, the authors built TCR beta libraries. TCRdb processed the multiplex PCR reads anew with MiXCR; each CDR3 protein has one entry. The repertoire consists of a few hundred thousand distinct CDR3 sequences, with 23% occurring once and the leading ten covering about 27%. Documented time point: persistent/refractory GD, antithyroid drugs over 5 years with positive TRAb. Construction of the TCR library relied on RNA isolated from PBMCs. This specimen was peripheral blood mononuclear cells (PBMCs), taken when the disease was refractory, from a patient treated with antithyroid drugs. The receptors were gathered from a female donor with Graves disease.

This clonotype appeared many times. The chain combines TRBV29-1 with TRBJ2-5; a weak D match, TRBD1 (6 bases). Germline V gene sequence: CDR1 SQVTM, CDR2 ANQGSEA. This CDR3 comprises 16 residues. Trimming took 1 base from V and 2 from J, leaving 17 bases between them. DNA of the CDR3: TGCAGCGTTGAAGGGATAGGGGGAGCGGCACAAGAGACCCAGTACTTC. This gives the protein CSVEGIGGAAQETQYF.

J is TRBJ1-1 and V is TRBV25-1; D possibly corresponds to TRBD1 (6 bases). V was cut by 6 bases and J by 0 bases, with 11 bases left in between. In germline, CDR1 is MGHDK, CDR2 SYGVNS. This CDR3 has 14 amino acids. The CDR3 sequence: CASRRTAMNTEAFF. The CDR3 DNA reads as TGTGCCAGCAGGAGGACAGCTATGAACACTGAAGCTTTCTTT.

This clonotype was seen at least ten times. The rearrangement joins TRBV28 to TRBJ1-1; 8 nucleotides align to TRBD1. The CDR3 contains 14 residues. The trim removed 5 bases at V and 6 bases at J, leaving 8 bases unmatched. Per the germline V gene, CDR1 is MDHEN and CDR2 is SYDVKM. CDR3 loop: CASSVDRGFAEAFF. In nucleotides, the CDR3 is TGTGCCAGCAGTGTAGACAGGGGATTCGCTGAAGCTTTCTTT.

A note on this clonotype: A much larger clone sits a single nucleotide away, making a read error possible. The chain joins TRBV24-1 to TRBJ1-5; no firm D call. The CDR3 is 14 amino acids. Germline V gives CDR1 KGHDR, CDR2 SFDVKD. CDR3 sequence (DNA): TGTACCACCAGTGGTGGGTATAGCAATCAGCCCCAGCATTTT. Translated, it gives CTTSGGYSNQPQHF.

The chain employs TRBV29-1 and TRBJ1-6; 8 nucleotides line up with TRBD1. J lost 9 bases, V lost 7 bases, and 8 bases had no gene match. This CDR3 is 13 amino acids long. The V gene's germline CDR1 is SQVTM and CDR2 ANQGSEA. The CDR3: CSAMQGAGSPLHF. CDR3 nucleotides: TGCAGCGCGATGCAGGGGGCGGGTTCACCCCTCCACTTT.

This clonotype was detected many times. The rearrangement links TRBV20-1 to TRBJ1-5, with D unclear. This CDR3 spans 12 amino acids. Germline V CDR1 and CDR2: DFQATT, SNEGSKA (reference sequence). Deletions cut 4 bases from V and 2 bases from J, with 6 bases between. CDR3 DNA: TGCAGTGCTACGGGTGGCAATCAGCCCCAGCATTTT. Its translation: CSATGGNQPQHF.

The chain joins TRBV25-1 to TRBJ1-2; D is ambiguous. CDR3 length: 13 amino acids. Trimming cost V 0 bases and J 2 bases, with 4 bases left between them. CDR1 is MGHDK and CDR2 is SYGVNS in the germline V gene. CDR3 sequence reads: CASSEYSNYGYTF. The CDR3 DNA sequence: TGTGCCAGCAGTGAATATTCCAACTATGGCTACACCTTC.

In this sample, this clonotype turned up many times. The chain couples TRBV2 to TRBJ1-1; unclear D gene. Trimming took 0 bases from V and 0 from J, leaving 17 bases between them. The germline V gene has CDR1 SNHLY and CDR2 FYNNEI. This CDR3 has 18 residues. Here the CDR3 reads CASSEALWPDSMNTEAFF. CDR3 DNA: TGTGCCAGCAGTGAAGCGCTTTGGCCAGATTCTATGAACACTGAAGCTTTCTTT.

The chain employs TRBV5-1 and TRBJ2-7; TRBD2 matches 10 bases. CDR3 length: 18 amino acids. J gave up 5 bases and V 1 base, and 15 bases lay outside the gene matches. Germline lookup yields CDR1 SGHRS and CDR2 YFSETQ. CDR3 in DNA: TGCGCCAGCAGCTTGTTATCTAGCGGGAGCTTGGGGGGCCACGAGCAGTACTTC. Translation gives CASSLLSSGSLGGHEQYF.

This sequence joins TRBV19 and TRBJ1-2, with D unclear. Germline V gene lookup returns CDR1 LNHDA and CDR2 SQIVND (reference sequence). CDR3 length: 14 amino acids. V was trimmed by 4 bases and J by 2 bases, leaving 11 bases between them. CDR3 sequence: CASSNPGSNYGYTF. CDR3 bases: TGTGCCAGTAGTAATCCAGGATCCAACTATGGCTACACCTTC.

There are many counts of this clonotype. The rearrangement joins TRBV7-2 to TRBJ2-7, with 8 nucleotides matching TRBD2. This CDR3 region has 13 residues. The V gene end was trimmed by 5 bases and the J gene end by 2 bases; junction bases not matched to a gene: 2. Germline values: CDR1 SGHTA, CDR2 FQGNSA. CDR3 in amino acids: CASSGSGTYEQYF. Here the CDR3 DNA reads TGTGCCAGCAGCGGTAGCGGGACCTACGAGCAGTACTTC.

On this clonotype: Compared with germline, one end of the junction differs, possibly owing to a read error. The chain combines TRBV12-5 with TRBJ2-5; TRBD2 matches at 9 bases. This CDR3 is built from 18 residues. Germline CDR1 and CDR2: LGHNT and FRNRAP. The CDR3 sequence is CASGFGFSRSSGTETQHF. Written as DNA, the CDR3 is TGTGCTAGTGGGTTTGGGTTCTCTCGGTCTAGCGGGACAGAGACCCAGCACTTC.

This clonotype was recorded many times. J is TRBJ1-1 and V is TRBV6-1; no clear D. V lost 6 bases to trimming and J lost 0 bases, with 11 bases between them. CDR3 length: 14 amino acids. Germline V gives CDR1 MNHNS, CDR2 SASEGT. The CDR3: CASSDLQVNTEAFF. DNA for the CDR3: TGTGCCAGCAGCGATCTACAAGTGAACACTGAAGCTTTCTTT.

This clonotype was picked up many times. This rearrangement joins TRBV25-1 to TRBJ2-7, with 9 bases fitting TRBD2. The germline V gene has CDR1 MGHDK and CDR2 SYGVNS. V lost 3 bases, J lost 2 bases, and 2 bases stayed unmatched. The CDR3 is 14 residues long. This CDR3 is CASSDSGRTYEQYF. CDR3 DNA sequence: TGTGCCAGCAGTGACAGCGGGAGGACCTACGAGCAGTACTTC.

The sample holds many counts of this clonotype. This chain joins TRBV5-1 and TRBJ1-2; the D is unclear. The CDR3 is 13 amino acids. CDR1 is SGHRS, CDR2 YFSETQ, per germline. Trimming pared 2 bases from V and 6 bases from J, leaving 11 bases between. The CDR3 DNA sequence: TGCGCCAGCAGCTTTGAAGGGCTTGATGGCTACACCTTC. It is translated as CASSFEGLDGYTF.